Below, one TCR beta chain is given with its context. The sample belongs to a study of blood T cell repertoires in COVID-19. About the study: Italy, Spain and the United States were the sources of the convalescent and acute COVID-19 samples. In each case, the material was cDNA or gDNA derived from T cells, B-cell-depleted T cells, or PBMCs.

Trimming took 6 bases from V and 3 from J, leaving 24 bases between them. Germline CDR1 is SGHVS and CDR2 is FQNEAQ. The CDR3 contains 18 residues. Per the original methods: Nucleated cell counts were estimated from reference gene primer amplification. The protocol was immunoSEQ multiplex PCR, while the TCRdb copy is restricted to in-frame clones and leaves out a portion. D and trimming were read from the DNA, whereas the V and J calls and clone size are those reported in that table. The sample has 120,000 to 150,000 clones; about four fifths are singletons. Sequencing used peripheral blood. The rearrangement uses TRBV7-8 and TRBJ2-4; maybe TRBD2 (5 bases). This sequence originates from a human donor in a cohort sampled during active COVID-19. The CDR3 nucleotides read TGTGCCAGCAGTATAGGTGGTTTGTGGCAAGGGAGCAAAAACATTCAGTACTTC. Translation gives CASSIGGLWQGSKNIQYF.